This section outlines one TCR beta chain sequence together with its context. The sample originates from a study of blood T cells in healthy people across ages. Trimming removed 0 bases from V and 7 bases from J, with 10 bases in between. Germline CDR1 MNHEY, CDR2 SVGEGT. This CDR3 has 13 amino acids. Each donor had 7.5 to 10 milliliters of peripheral blood drawn. Each sample yielded at least 6 million isolated PBMCs. Using a J-beta primer mix together with a sample-barcoded 5' primer, a second PCR was run for about 6 to 11 cycles. Each cDNA molecule received a tag from a template-switch adaptor that had 12 random nucleotides. One entry per CDR3 protein, called by TCRdb with MiXCR from the 5' RACE reads. The data contain around 1.5 million distinct CDR3 sequences, around 55% of them seen just once; the ten biggest clones take up 6.5% to 8%.

Source material: blood. This clonotype was obtained from a young man in good health. The V and J genes are TRBV6-2 or TRBV6-3 and TRBJ2-7; D ambiguous. The CDR3 reads CASSYSNLGEQYF. The CDR3 coding sequence is TGTGCCAGCAGTTACTCGAACTTGGGGGAGCAGTACTTC.